One sample yielded the 3 T cell receptor beta chains listed below, sequenced in a study of Graves' ophthalmopathy and Graves' hyperthyroidism (dated 2018 in TCRdb). TCRdb names Illumina HiSeq 2000 as the instrument used. For repertoire sequencing, the TCR beta CDR3 regions were amplified from RNA transcripts. A first-round RT-PCR used HTBI primers with the Qiagen OneStep RT-PCR kit, followed by a second-round multiplex PCR, size selection and purification. TCRdb itself trimmed the public reads at Q25 with fastp, ran MiXCR and retained productive beta chains. Rows are combined by CDR3 protein, so each entry shows the most common genes and DNA. A total of about 700,000 distinct CDR3 sequences appear in this sample, over 40% of them only once. Of the sample, 3.3% is held by the ten largest clones. Sequenced sample: peripheral blood. The receptors were gathered from an adult man with Graves' ophthalmopathy.

This clonotype was counted between two and nine times. This chain joins TRBV2 and TRBJ2-5; 12 bases agree with TRBD2. V lost 11 bases, J lost 5 bases, and 6 bases stayed unmatched. This CDR3 has 13 amino acids. Germline V CDR1 and CDR2: SNHLY, FYNNEI. The CDR3 is CALAGGPLETQYF. The CDR3 nucleotides read TGTGCCCTAGCGGGAGGGCCATTGGAGACCCAGTACTTC.

The chain uses TRBV29-1 and TRBJ2-5; TRBD2 agrees at 7 bases. The junction had 15 bases not matched to a gene; V was cut back by 6 bases and J by 5 bases. Germline V CDR1 and CDR2: SQVTM, ANQGSEA. The CDR3 loop spans 15 amino acids. CDR3 sequence: CSVPGIRGSWETQYF. CDR3 DNA sequence: TGCAGCGTCCCTGGCATCCGCGGGAGTTGGGAGACCCAGTACTTC.

The J gene is TRBJ1-5, the V gene TRBV6-2 or TRBV6-3; TRBD1 is a possible D gene (6 bases). Germline V CDR1 and CDR2: MNHEY, SVGEGT. This CDR3 is built from 18 residues. V was clipped by 5 bases and J by 2 bases, with 22 bases between them. The CDR3 DNA sequence: TGTGCCAGCAGTGATACAGGGCCGAGATCATATGGCAATCAGCCCCAGCATTTT. Translation gives CASSDTGPRSYGNQPQHF.